These 25 T cell receptor beta chains were sequenced from one sample in a study of blood T cell repertoires in COVID-19 (dated by TCRdb to between 2020 and 2021). Libraries came from the immunoSEQ multiplex PCR assay. TCRdb carries this immuneACCESS record with in-frame sequences only. Its versions omit some clonotypes, under half of them owing to an unresolved V gene in the studies checked, with the rest unexplained. In all, the sample holds a few hundred thousand clones, and approximately 83% of those were seen once. Of the sample, 2.2% falls within the top ten clones. Sequenced input: PBMCs or T cells enriched from blood (not recorded which). These receptors were collected from a man aged 30-40 years who had recovered from COVID-19.

This clone has a single count. J is TRBJ1-2 and V is TRBV2; 8 bases agree with TRBD1. With 8 bases clipped from V and 7 bases from J, the junction kept 15 bases outside the gene matches. Per germline, CDR1 SNHLY and CDR2 FYNNEI. The CDR3 is made up of 15 amino acids. CDR3 in amino acids: CASSPGGQGFGGYTF. The CDR3 DNA sequence: TGTGCCAGCTCACCTGGAGGACAGGGATTTGGTGGCTACACCTTC.

This clone appeared a single time. The chain has TRBV4-1 and TRBJ2-6; possible D gene TRBD1, 6 bases. Trimming removed 1 base at V and 10 bases at J, with 20 bases between. This CDR3 is built from 17 residues. Germline CDR1 reads MGHRA; CDR2 reads YSYEKL. CDR3 DNA sequence: TGCGCCAGCAGCCAAGGCTGGACAGACGATAGACGAAACGTCCTGACTTTC. Encoded protein: CASSQGWTDDRRNVLTF.

The chain carries TRBV5-1 and TRBJ2-5, with unresolved D. The CDR3 spans 13 residues. Germline V CDR1 and CDR2: SGHRS, YFSETQ. V shed 7 bases and J shed 2 bases, with 12 bases lying between them. CDR3 bases: TGCGCCAGCCGCCAGGCAGCACAAGAGACCCAGTACTTC. This sequence encodes CASRQAAQETQYF.

The chain joins TRBV27 to TRBJ2-7; 7 nucleotides match TRBD2. J gave up 7 bases and V 3 bases, and 9 bases lay outside the gene matches. The CDR3 sequence is 14 residues long. From germline, CDR1 is MNHEY and CDR2 SMNVEV (reference sequence). The CDR3 region is CASSFTGTTGEQYF. The CDR3 DNA reads TGTGCCAGCAGTTTCACCGGGACTACGGGAGAGCAGTACTTC.

The chain is built from TRBV7-9 and TRBJ1-2; D gene ambiguous. Per the germline V gene, CDR1 is SEHNR and CDR2 is FQNEAQ (reference sequence). CDR3 length: 11 residues. Trimming took off 3 bases at V and 5 bases at J, with 4 bases between the two ends. CDR3 sequence: CASSFSYGYTF. The CDR3 DNA sequence: TGTGCCAGCAGCTTTAGTTATGGCTACACCTTC.

V is TRBV7-3 and J is TRBJ1-2; 7 positions match TRBD1. The germline CDR1 and CDR2 sequences are SGHTA and FQGTGA. Trimming took 3 bases from V and 8 from J; bases not matched to a gene: 6. CDR3 length: 13 residues. CDR3 in amino acids: CASSFQGGGGYTF. As DNA, the CDR3 is TGTGCCAGCAGCTTTCAGGGGGGAGGAGGCTACACCTTC.

J is TRBJ2-2 and V is TRBV7-2; D perhaps matches TRBD1 (6 bases). V was trimmed by 1 base and J by 6 bases, leaving 9 bases between them. CDR1 is SGHTA, CDR2 FQGNSA, per germline. The CDR3 is 14 residues long. The DNA of the CDR3 is TGTGCCAGCAGCTTAGGTCCAGGGGCCGGGGAGCTGTTTTTT. Amino acids: CASSLGPGAGELFF.

This clone appeared once. The chain links TRBV11-2 to TRBJ1-6; D is perhaps TRBD1 (5 bases). This CDR3 is built from 14 residues. The germline V and J ends were trimmed by 1 base and 9 bases, with 10 bases remaining between them. Germline values: CDR1 SGHAT, CDR2 FQNNGV. The CDR3 DNA follows: TGTGCCAGCAGCTTAGTGGGGCAAACTTCACCCCTCCACTTT. Amino acid sequence: CASSLVGQTSPLHF.

This clone was seen once. The chain employs TRBV5-1 and TRBJ2-1; D is perhaps TRBD1 (7 bases). CDR3 length: 17 residues. The V gene's germline CDR1 is SGHRS and CDR2 YFSETQ. Trimming shortened V by 3 bases and J by 1 base, and 17 bases separated the two germline ends. The CDR3 loop reads CASSWEYRGGSYNEQFF. CDR3 nucleotides: TGCGCCAGCAGCTGGGAATACAGGGGAGGATCCTACAATGAGCAGTTCTTC.

The chain is built from TRBV9 and TRBJ2-1; D is possibly TRBD1 (6 bases). In germline, CDR1 is SGDLS, CDR2 YYNGEE. The length of the CDR3 is 15 residues. V was trimmed by 5 bases and J by 2 bases, leaving 14 bases between them. The CDR3 here is CASSTRRGTYNEQFF. The CDR3 DNA is TGTGCCAGCAGTACCCGCAGGGGTACCTACAATGAGCAGTTCTTC.

This clone has only one observation. The V call is TRBV6-1, the J call TRBJ1-1; D might be TRBD1 (5 bases). V dropped 1 base and J dropped 1 base, with 22 bases sitting between them. This CDR3 spans 19 amino acids. The germline gives CDR1 MNHNS, CDR2 SASEGT. CDR3 sequence: CASSEGTRHQDEANTEAFF. The CDR3 nucleotides are TGTGCCAGCAGTGAAGGGACAAGGCATCAGGACGAGGCGAACACTGAAGCTTTCTTT.

The chain carries TRBV2 and TRBJ2-2, with D possibly TRBD2 on 5 matching bases. Germline CDR1 and CDR2: SNHLY and FYNNEI. The CDR3 has 16 residues. Trimming removed 3 bases from V and 4 bases from J, with 15 bases in between. The CDR3 loop reads CASSEYGPAGTGELFF. The CDR3 coding sequence is TGTGCCAGCAGTGAGTACGGACCCGCGGGCACCGGGGAGCTGTTTTTT.

V usage is TRBV12-3 or TRBV12-4 and J usage is TRBJ1-1; D is ambiguous. CDR3 length: 12 amino acids. V lost 7 bases to trimming and J lost 8 bases, with 14 bases between them. DNA of the CDR3: TGTGCCAGCATCCTATTTGGTTACGAAGCTTTCTTT. This gives the protein CASILFGYEAFF.

This clone has a single count. The rearrangement uses TRBV9 and TRBJ2-2; the D is unclear. The length of the CDR3 is 14 residues. CDR1 and CDR2 (germline): SGDLS, YYNGEE. The V end was cut by 3 bases, the J end by 6 bases, with 12 bases between. The CDR3 nucleotides are TGTGCCAGCAGCGACACCTCTTTACCCGGGGAGCTGTTTTTT. It codes for CASSDTSLPGELFF.

The V and J genes are TRBV23-1 and TRBJ2-7, with D tentatively TRBD1 (6 bases). TRBV23-1 is classed as an ORF, of uncertain function. CDR3 length equals 14 residues. As DNA, the CDR3 is TGCCGCAGGGGACGCGAAACCCGAGGGTCCGAGCAGTACTTC. As protein: CRRGRETRGSEQYF.

This chain connects TRBV14 to TRBJ1-1; 11 bases agree with TRBD1. The germline V gene encodes CDR1 SGHDN and CDR2 FVKESK. With 1 base clipped from V and 3 bases from J, the junction kept 19 bases outside the gene matches. The CDR3 has 21 residues. In DNA form, the CDR3 reads TGTGCCAGCAGCCAAGGAGGGATTTGGACAGGGGGCGCCGGGTATCACACTGAAGCTTTCTTT. Its protein product is CASSQGGIWTGGAGYHTEAFF.

The V call is TRBV7-9, the J call TRBJ1-4, with 7 bases aligning to TRBD1. The CDR3 has 14 residues. Germline V gives CDR1 SEHNR, CDR2 FQNEAQ (reference sequence). Trimming took 1 base from V and 7 from J; bases not matched to a gene: 3. The CDR3 DNA is TGTGCCAGCAGCTTAGGGACAGGTCTTGAAAAACTGTTTTTT. It encodes CASSLGTGLEKLFF. Together with reference TRBV7-9 and TRBJ1-4, the CDR3 gives the full variable domain: DTGVSQNPRHKITKRGQNVTFRCDPISEHNRLYWYRQTLGQGPEFLTYFQNEAQLEKSRLLSDRFSAERPKGSFSTLEIQRTEQGDSAMYLCASSLGTGLEKLFFGSGTQLSVL.

The V gene is TRBV9, the J gene TRBJ2-2; 8 bases line up with TRBD2. After removal of 0 bases from V and 5 bases from J, the junction contained 3 bases not matched to a gene. This CDR3 comprises 15 residues. CDR1 is SGDLS, CDR2 YYNGEE, per germline. CDR3 loop: CASSVGTSRTGELFF. The CDR3 DNA reads as TGTGCCAGCAGCGTAGGGACTAGCAGAACCGGGGAGCTGTTTTTT.

The V and J genes are TRBV27 and TRBJ1-2; TRBD1 matches 7 bases. The CDR3 contains 13 residues. V dropped 5 bases and J dropped 9; count of bases not matched to a gene: 9. CDR1 is MNHEY, CDR2 SMNVEV, per germline (reference sequence). The CDR3 DNA is TGTGCCAGCAGTCCGGACCACAGGGGACGCTACACCTTC. Protein: CASSPDHRGRYTF.

The chain is built from TRBV6-5 and TRBJ2-1, with D possibly TRBD2 on 5 matching bases. The V gene lost 7 bases and the J gene lost 1 base, with 11 bases spanning the gap. The germline V gene has CDR1 MNHEY and CDR2 SVGAGI. This CDR3 has 14 residues. The CDR3 DNA follows: TGTGCCAGCAAGCAGAGGGAGTCCTACAATGAGCAGTTCTTC. Its protein product is CASKQRESYNEQFF.

V is TRBV18 and J is TRBJ1-2, with D maybe TRBD1 (6 bases). Germline loops: CDR1 KGHSH, CDR2 LQKENI. The CDR3 covers 16 residues. V was clipped by 0 bases and J by 6 bases, with 17 bases between them. The CDR3 is CASSPPKGVSRDGYTF. CDR3 coding DNA: TGTGCCAGCTCACCACCGAAGGGGGTCTCTCGGGATGGCTACACCTTC.

V gene TRBV2 combines with J gene TRBJ2-5, with no clear D. Trimming took 3 bases from V and 2 from J, leaving 7 bases between them. CDR1 is SNHLY, CDR2 FYNNEI, per germline. The CDR3 covers 13 residues. The CDR3 region has the DNA TGTGCCAGCAGTGACCATTCACAAGAGACCCAGTACTTC. Encoded protein: CASSDHSQETQYF.

The CDR3 region is CASSVAGSQETQYF. The CDR3 nucleotides read TGTGCCAGCAGCGTAGCGGGGAGCCAAGAGACCCAGTACTTC. The genes are TRBV9 and TRBJ2-5; a possible D gene is TRBD2 (5 bases). This CDR3 spans 14 amino acids. With 0 bases removed from V and 1 base from J, the gap between germline ends came to 7 bases. Germline values: CDR1 SGDLS, CDR2 YYNGEE.

The V gene is TRBV5-6, the J gene TRBJ1-5; no definite D call. Trimming stripped 1 base from V and 7 bases from J, with 15 bases between. Germline CDR1 reads SGHDT; CDR2 reads YYEEEE. The CDR3 is 15 amino acids. The CDR3 spells CASSLFRVRQQPQHF. CDR3 nucleotides: TGTGCCAGCAGCTTGTTCCGGGTCCGGCAACAGCCCCAGCATTTT. The full variable domain, its missing parts supplied by reference TRBV5-6 and TRBJ1-5, is DAGVTQSPTHLIKTRGQQVTLRCSPKSGHDTVSWYQQALGQGPQFIFQYYEEEERQRGNFPDRFSGHQFPNYSSELNVNALLLGDSALYLCASSLFRVRQQPQHFGDGTRLSIL.

V and J are TRBV3-1 (or the pseudogene TRBV3-2) and TRBJ1-3, with 8 bases matching TRBD1. This CDR3 has 17 amino acids. Germline assignment: CDR1 LGHDT and CDR2 YNNKEL (reference sequence). The V segment lost 0 bases and the J segment 4 bases; nucleotides outside the gene matches: 8. The CDR3 DNA is TGTGCCAGCAGCCAAGAAATGGCCAGGGGGCTAGGAAACACCATATATTTT. This encodes CASSQEMARGLGNTIYF.